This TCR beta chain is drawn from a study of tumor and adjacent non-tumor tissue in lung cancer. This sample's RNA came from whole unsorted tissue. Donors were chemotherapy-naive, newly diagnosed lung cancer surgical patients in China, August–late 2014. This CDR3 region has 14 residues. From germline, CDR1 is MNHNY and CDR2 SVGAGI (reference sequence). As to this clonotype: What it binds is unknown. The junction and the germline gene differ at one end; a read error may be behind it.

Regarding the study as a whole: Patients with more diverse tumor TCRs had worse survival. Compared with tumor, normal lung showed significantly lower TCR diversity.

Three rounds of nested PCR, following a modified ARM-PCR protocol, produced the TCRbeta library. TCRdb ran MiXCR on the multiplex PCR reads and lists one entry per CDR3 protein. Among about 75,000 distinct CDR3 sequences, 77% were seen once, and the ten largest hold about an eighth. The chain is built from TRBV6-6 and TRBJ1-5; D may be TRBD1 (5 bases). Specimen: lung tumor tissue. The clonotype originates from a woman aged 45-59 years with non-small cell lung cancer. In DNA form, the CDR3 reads TGTGTCAGCAGCACTCAGGGTCTGGGACAGCCCCAGCATTTT. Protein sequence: CVSSTQGLGQPQHF.